The 12 T cell receptor beta chains reported below all come from one sample, sequenced in a study of blood T cells in healthy people across ages. Combining a sample-barcoded 5' primer with a J-beta primer mix, a second PCR ran for roughly 7 to 12 cycles. TCRdb recomputed calls from the 5' RACE reads with MiXCR, one row per CDR3 protein. The table lists about 280,000 distinct CDR3 sequences, around 29% of them singletons. The sequencing input was blood. Receptors were obtained from a woman in her 70s in good health.

This clonotype has just a few counts. The V gene is TRBV14, the J gene TRBJ2-3; 7 bases match TRBD2. Unmatched junction bases numbered 11, after V lost 2 bases and J lost 6 bases. This CDR3 has 16 residues. Per the germline V gene, CDR1 is SGHDN and CDR2 is FVKESK. CDR3 nucleotide sequence: TGTGCCAGCAGCCAAATGGAAGGCGGGAGCTACGATACGCAGTATTTT. The encoded protein is CASSQMEGGSYDTQYF.

The chain recombines TRBV4-2 with TRBJ2-5; 9 bases fit TRBD2. The closer fit of TRBJ2-1 to the DNA end suggests the J call may be wrong. The CDR3 has 14 amino acids. The germline gives CDR1 LGHNA, CDR2 YNFKEQ. In nucleotides, the CDR3 is TGTGCCAGCAGTAGGGAGACTAGCGGCAATGAGCAGTTCTTC. It encodes CASSRETSGNEQFF.

The chain carries TRBV28 and TRBJ2-3; TRBD2 matches 11 bases. V dropped 6 bases and J dropped 2; count of bases not matched to a gene: 16. The germline CDR1 and CDR2 sequences are MDHEN and SYDVKM. This CDR3 contains 19 residues. The CDR3 protein is CASSLWPSGTSGHTDTQYF. CDR3 DNA: TGTGCCAGCAGCCTATGGCCATCCGGGACTAGCGGTCACACAGATACGCAGTATTTT.

This clonotype was found many times. V gene TRBV29-1 combines with J gene TRBJ2-1; the D gene could be TRBD1 or TRBD2 (5 bases each). Trimming took 4 bases from V and 0 from J, leaving 13 bases between them. CDR1 and CDR2 from the germline V gene are SQVTM and ANQGSEA. CDR3 size: 15 residues. CDR3 sequence: CSVVGGASSYNEQFF. The CDR3 region has the DNA TGCAGCGTTGTTGGGGGTGCGAGCTCCTACAATGAGCAGTTCTTC.

The table lists this clonotype with a few counts. The chain recombines TRBV28 with TRBJ2-3; 7 bases line up with TRBD1. With 6 bases clipped from V and 2 bases from J, the junction kept 8 bases outside the gene matches. Germline V gene data show CDR1 as MDHEN and CDR2 as SYDVKM. CDR3 length: 15 residues. The CDR3 region is CASSLGTVFTDTQYF. CDR3 nucleotides: TGTGCCAGCAGCCTTGGGACAGTCTTCACAGATACGCAGTATTTT.

This clonotype was found a few times. V gene TRBV29-1 combines with J gene TRBJ2-5; D possibly matches TRBD1 or TRBD2 (6 bases each). The last part of the DNA fits TRBJ2-1 better; the J call may be wrong. The germline CDR1 and CDR2 sequences are SQVTM and ANQGSEA. CDR3 length: 13 amino acids. The CDR3 spells CSVVGGGVNEQFF. Written as DNA, the CDR3 is TGCAGCGTTGTAGGAGGGGGTGTGAATGAGCAGTTCTTC.

This clonotype was seen a handful of times. The V and J genes are TRBV20-1 and TRBJ1-3; D remains ambiguous. CDR1 and CDR2 from the germline V gene are DFQATT and SNEGSKA (reference sequence). V was shortened by 5 bases and J by 4 bases, with 12 bases between the two germline ends. CDR3 length: 13 residues. The CDR3, as DNA: TGCAGTGCTGACCCCAGAAGAGGAAACACCATATATTTT. It translates to CSADPRRGNTIYF.

The chain is built from TRBV5-1 and TRBJ1-6, with D possibly matching TRBD1 (5 bases). Trimming took 8 bases from V and 10 from J, leaving 13 bases between them. Per the germline V gene, CDR1 is SGHRS and CDR2 is YFSETQ. This CDR3 has 12 amino acids. CDR3 bases: TGCGCCAGAAGCATTGACAGATCACCCCTCCACTTT. Its protein product is CARSIDRSPLHF.

V usage is TRBV6-6 and J usage is TRBJ2-3; perhaps TRBD2 as D (6 bases). The V gene lost 6 bases and the J gene lost 2 bases, with 18 bases spanning the gap. Germline CDR1 reads MNHNY; CDR2 reads SVGAGI (reference sequence). The CDR3 contains 16 residues. In DNA, the CDR3 is TGTGCCAGCAGCCGCGGAGGGCAGAGTTCCACAGATACGCAGTATTTT. It translates to CASSRGGQSSTDTQYF.

This clonotype showed up just a few times. The J gene is TRBJ2-1, the V gene TRBV20-1; D remains unclear. The J call may be in error: the DNA end matches TRBJ2-7 better. CDR1 is DFQATT, CDR2 SNEGSKA, per germline (reference sequence). CDR3 length equals 14 residues. The CDR3 DNA follows: TGCAGTGCTATCTCCCCCGGGCAGGTGTACGAGCAGTACTTC. Protein sequence: CSAISPGQVYEQYF.

In its sample, this clonotype was seen many times. The chain uses TRBV12-3 or TRBV12-4 and TRBJ2-2, with 7 bases that match TRBD1. The CDR3 has 15 residues. Germline trimming cut 8 bases from V and 1 base from J; bases unmatched to any gene: 7. Written as DNA, the CDR3 is TGTGCCAGCTCATCACAGGGGTGGAACACCGGGGAGCTGTTTTTT. The encoded protein is CASSSQGWNTGELFF.

This clonotype appeared a few times. The J gene is TRBJ1-2, the V gene TRBV6-2 or TRBV6-3, with 7 bases identical to TRBD1. J lost 7 bases, V lost 5 bases, and 10 bases had no gene match. From germline, CDR1 is MNHEY and CDR2 SVGEGT. CDR3 length: 14 amino acids. CDR3 bases: TGTGCCAGCAGTACCAACAGGGGACCAGGTGGCTACACCTTC. Protein: CASSTNRGPGGYTF.